The 32 T cell receptor beta chains presented below share a single source sample, sequenced in a study of T cell responses to AZD1222 COVID-19 vaccine. Repertoires were generated with immunoSEQ multiplex PCR, while TCRdb's copy carries only in-frame clones and drops some. The data contain 90,000 to 150,000 clones, 75% to 95% of them seen just once; the ten biggest clones take up 4% to 5%. The sequencing here drew on peripheral blood, taken 28 days after the second dose of the MenACWY control vaccine. These TCRs come from an adult who received the MenACWY meningococcal vaccine as a control.

This chain joins TRBV5-5 and TRBJ2-2; TRBD2 is a possible D gene (6 bases). The CDR3 totals 15 residues. The germline CDR1 and CDR2 sequences are SGHKS and YYEKEE (reference sequence). V lost 4 bases to trimming and J lost 1 base, with 11 bases between them. The CDR3 nucleotides are TGTGCCAGCAGCCCGGGACTTATGAACACCGGGGAGCTGTTTTTT. Amino acid sequence: CASSPGLMNTGELFF.

This rearrangement joins TRBV12-3 or TRBV12-4 to TRBJ2-4, with D unresolved. The V gene lost 8 bases and the J gene lost 0 bases, with 8 bases spanning the gap. The CDR3 has 13 amino acids. In DNA, the CDR3 is TGTGCCAGCTCGGGCATAGCCAAAAACATTCAGTACTTC. This encodes CASSGIAKNIQYF.

The rearrangement uses TRBV4-2 and TRBJ2-2; no firm D call. Trimming pared 0 bases from V and 5 bases from J, leaving 10 bases between. The CDR3 runs to 15 residues. Germline CDR1 LGHNA, CDR2 YNFKEQ. The CDR3 nucleotides are TGTGCCAGCAGCCAAGATCATCAGAGTACCGGGGAGCTGTTTTTT. As protein: CASSQDHQSTGELFF.

This chain joins TRBV6-5 and TRBJ1-1, with D possibly being TRBD1 (5 bases). The CDR3 loop spans 15 amino acids. Germline V gene sequence: CDR1 MNHEY, CDR2 SVGAGI. Trimming took 0 bases from V and 4 from J, leaving 12 bases between them. CDR3 sequence reads: CASSYSWDVLTEAFF. CDR3 sequence (DNA): TGTGCCAGCAGTTACTCGTGGGACGTTCTCACTGAAGCTTTCTTT.

The V call is TRBV10-3, the J call TRBJ1-5; 9 bases map to TRBD1. Germline lookup yields CDR1 ENHRY and CDR2 SYGVKD. The CDR3 consists of 18 residues. Losses at the gene ends were 2 bases for V and 0 bases for J; bases not matched to a gene: 8. The CDR3 sequence is CAISEVRTGVYSNQPQHF. The CDR3 DNA reads TGTGCCATCAGTGAGGTCCGGACAGGGGTATATAGCAATCAGCCCCAGCATTTT.

This chain links TRBV27 with TRBJ2-1; 9 bases agree with TRBD1. Germline assignment: CDR1 MNHEY and CDR2 SMNVEV (reference sequence). V was clipped by 6 bases and J by 5 bases; unmatched bases: 8. This CDR3 is 15 amino acids long. The CDR3, as DNA: TGTGCCAGCAGCCCCCGGGACAGGGCAGACAATGAGCAGTTCTTC. It encodes CASSPRDRADNEQFF.

The rearrangement joins TRBV6-5 to TRBJ2-7; 7 bases are a match to TRBD1. Germline CDR1 MNHEY, CDR2 SVGAGI. CDR3 length: 13 residues. CDR3 sequence: CARSPRGQYEQYV. The DNA of the CDR3 is TGTGCTCGGAGTCCGAGGGGGCAATACGAGCAGTACGTC.

This clone was seen only once. This sequence joins TRBV18 and TRBJ2-3; the D gene could be TRBD1 or TRBD2 (6 bases each). The CDR3 totals 17 residues. V was trimmed by 6 bases and J by 0 bases, leaving 19 bases between them. CDR1 and CDR2 (germline): KGHSH, LQKENI. CDR3 in DNA: TGTGCCAGCTCCCCCCCGGGGGCCAGAACTAGCACAGATACGCAGTATTTT. It specifies CASSPPGARTSTDTQYF.

This sequence joins TRBV7-9 and TRBJ2-6, with 8 bases identical to TRBD1. This CDR3 spans 18 amino acids. CDR1 and CDR2 from the germline V gene are SEHNR and FQNEAQ (reference sequence). The V gene end was trimmed by 7 bases and the J gene end by 5 bases; junction bases not matched to a gene: 16. CDR3 DNA sequence: TGTGCCAGCACCCTCCTTCCGGGACAGGCTGTAAGGGCCAACGTCCTGACTTTC. This sequence encodes CASTLLPGQAVRANVLTF.

The gene calls are TRBV12-5 and TRBJ1-1; weak D call: TRBD1 (5 bases). CDR1 and CDR2 (germline): LGHNT, FRNRAP. The CDR3 loop spans 12 amino acids. The V end lost 6 bases, the J end lost 1 base, and 6 bases lay between the germline ends. CDR3 protein: CASGQGNTEAFF. Written as DNA, the CDR3 is TGTGCTAGTGGGCAGGGGAACACTGAAGCTTTCTTT. The whole variable domain, filled in from reference TRBV12-5 and TRBJ1-1, reads DARVTQTPRHKVTEMGQEVTMRCQPILGHNTVFWYRQTMMQGLELLAYFRNRAPLDDSGMPKDRFSAEMPDATLATLKIQPSEPRDSAVYFCASGQGNTEAFFGQGTRLTVV.

J is TRBJ1-5 and V is TRBV11-2; D possibly corresponds to TRBD1 (5 bases). The ends were cut back, 4 bases at V and 8 bases at J, with 9 bases in the middle. The CDR3 loop spans 12 amino acids. Germline V gene lookup returns CDR1 SGHAT and CDR2 FQNNGV. The CDR3 loop is CASSSLGEPQHF. In DNA form, the CDR3 reads TGTGCCAGCAGCTCTCTGGGGGAGCCCCAGCATTTT.

In regard to this clone: Mismatch with germline at one junction end may stem from a read error. The chain recombines TRBV6-1 with TRBJ2-7; TRBD1 matches at 7 bases. The germline CDR1 and CDR2 sequences are MNHNS and SASEGT. The length of the CDR3 is 12 residues. CDR3 amino acids: CASSERTGPAVF. The CDR3 DNA sequence: TGTGCCAGCAGTGAGCGGACAGGCCCGGCGGTCTTC.

The rearrangement uses TRBV19 and TRBJ1-5, with D perhaps TRBD1 (5 bases). Between the trimmed V and J ends, which lost 3 bases and 7 bases, there was a span of 19 bases. The CDR3 is made up of 16 amino acids. CDR1 is LNHDA and CDR2 is SQIVND in the germline V gene (reference sequence). The CDR3 region has the DNA TGTGCCAGTAGTATGGCAGGGTCTCCGCCAACCCAGCCCCAGCATTTT. It specifies CASSMAGSPPTQPQHF.

This sequence joins TRBV28 and TRBJ2-1; the match to TRBD2 covers 8 bases. Germline assignment: CDR1 MDHEN and CDR2 SYDVKM. V dropped 7 bases and J dropped 5; count of bases not matched to a gene: 13. CDR3 length equals 16 residues. CDR3 region: CASTYRASGLNNEQFF. The CDR3 DNA is TGTGCCAGCACCTACCGGGCTAGCGGGCTCAACAATGAGCAGTTCTTC.

The V gene is TRBV5-8, the J gene TRBJ1-5, with D perhaps TRBD1 (5 bases). The V gene lost 5 bases and the J gene lost 0 bases, with 9 bases spanning the gap. Germline V CDR1 and CDR2: SGHTS, YDEGEE. The CDR3 runs 14 residues. Written as DNA, the CDR3 is TGTGCCAGCAGAAGACAGATTAGCAATCAGCCCCAGCATTTT. This translates into CASRRQISNQPQHF. Full variable domain (remainder filled in from reference TRBV5-8 and TRBJ1-5): EAGVTQSPTHLIKTRGQQATLRCSPISGHTSVYWYQQALGLGLQFLLWYDEGEERNRGNFPPRFSGRQFPNYSSELNVNALELEDSALYLCASRRQISNQPQHFGDGTRLSIL.

The rearrangement links TRBV2 to TRBJ1-2, with unresolved D. Per the germline V gene, CDR1 is SNHLY and CDR2 is FYNNEI. The CDR3 contains 13 residues. The V end was cut by 7 bases, the J end by 2 bases, with 11 bases between. The CDR3: CASNIAENYGYTF. DNA of the CDR3: TGTGCCAGCAATATCGCTGAAAACTATGGCTACACCTTC.

The chain recombines TRBV27 with TRBJ1-1; no reliable D call. There are 13 residues in the CDR3. CDR1 and CDR2 (germline): MNHEY, SMNVEV (reference sequence). V lost 6 bases and J 3 bases, leaving 11 bases between the germline ends. The CDR3: CASSFASDTEAFF. Here the CDR3 DNA reads TGTGCCAGCAGCTTTGCTTCGGACACTGAAGCTTTCTTT.

This chain links TRBV6-5 with TRBJ2-7, with TRBD2 identical over 11 bases. Germline V gives CDR1 MNHEY, CDR2 SVGAGI. The CDR3 runs 15 residues. V was clipped by 0 bases and J by 3 bases; unmatched bases: 1. CDR3 DNA sequence: TGTGCCAGCAGTTACTCCCTAGCGGGAGGCTACGAGCAGTACTTC. Its translation is CASSYSLAGGYEQYF.

The rearrangement joins TRBV7-2 to TRBJ2-2, with 10 bases matching TRBD2. The junction had 6 bases not matched to a gene; V was cut back by 4 bases and J by 4 bases. The CDR3 spans 16 residues. Germline CDR1 is SGHTA and CDR2 is FQGNSA. Here the CDR3 DNA reads TGTGCCAGCAGCTCAACTAGCGGGGTGGCCACCGGGGAGCTGTTTTTT. Its translation: CASSSTSGVATGELFF. Drawing the rest from reference TRBV7-2 and TRBJ2-2, the complete variable domain is GAGVSQSPSNKVTEKGKDVELRCDPISGHTALYWYRQSLGQGLEFLIYFQGNSAPDKSGLPSDRFSAERTGGSVSTLTIQRTQQEDSAVYLCASSSTSGVATGELFFGEGSRLTVL.

The V call is TRBV18, the J call TRBJ1-2, with D unresolved. Germline-derived CDR1 and CDR2 are KGHSH and LQKENI. The ends were cut back, 2 bases at V and 4 bases at J, with 5 bases in the middle. The CDR3 has 12 amino acids. The CDR3 nucleotides are TGTGCCAGCTCACCAGCGGGCTATGGCTACACCTTC. Translation: CASSPAGYGYTF. The full variable domain, completed using reference TRBV18 and TRBJ1-2, is NAGVMQNPRHLVRRRGQEARLRCSPMKGHSHVYWYRQLPEEGLKFMVYLQKENIIDESGMPKERFSAEFPKEGPSILRIQQVVRGDSAAYFCASSPAGYGYTFGSGTRLTVV.

V usage is TRBV7-6 and J usage is TRBJ1-6, with TRBD1 matching over 8 bases. Trimming at V came to 4 bases and at J to 4 bases, leaving 3 bases not matched to a gene. CDR3 size: 15 residues. Germline V gives CDR1 SGHVS, CDR2 FNYEAQ. The CDR3 sequence is CASSWGTGYNSPLHF. Written as DNA, the CDR3 is TGTGCCAGCAGCTGGGGGACAGGATATAATTCACCCCTCCACTTT. The variable domain in full, completed from reference TRBV7-6 and TRBJ1-6, reads GAGVSQSPRYKVTKRGQDVALRCDPISGHVSLYWYRQALGQGPEFLTYFNYEAQQDKSGLPNDRFSAERPEGSISTLTIQRTEQRDSAMYRCASSWGTGYNSPLHFGNGTRLTVT.

About this clone itself: The junction departs from germline at one end; a sequencing error may be responsible. The rearrangement uses TRBV6-5 and TRBJ2-5, with 14 bases aligning to TRBD2. The germline V gene encodes CDR1 MNHEY and CDR2 SVGAGI. This CDR3 region has 13 residues. This CDR3 is CAGRTSGGQTQYF. DNA for the CDR3: TGTGCCGGCAGGACTAGCGGGGGGCAGACCCAGTACTTC.

The V and J genes are TRBV7-9 and TRBJ2-7; D tentatively reads TRBD1 or TRBD2 (6 bases each). In germline, CDR1 is SEHNR, CDR2 FQNEAQ (reference sequence). With 5 bases removed from V and 7 bases from J, the gap between germline ends came to 18 bases. The CDR3 loop spans 14 amino acids. The DNA for the CDR3 is TGTGCCAGCAGCGAGGTAGGAGGGGGGCAGGAGCAGTACTTC. It yields the protein CASSEVGGGQEQYF.

J is TRBJ2-3 and V is TRBV6-1; D is ambiguous. From germline, CDR1 is MNHNS and CDR2 SASEGT. With 3 bases removed from V and 4 bases from J, the gap between germline ends came to 11 bases. The CDR3 has 14 amino acids. The CDR3 region has the DNA TGTGCCAGCAGTGACGACCTCGAGCCAGATACGCAGTATTTT. Protein sequence: CASSDDLEPDTQYF.

This chain joins TRBV5-1 and TRBJ2-7; D possibly uses TRBD1 or TRBD2 (5 bases each). The CDR3 is 14 residues long. Germline CDR1 reads SGHRS; CDR2 reads YFSETQ. V was clipped by 2 bases and J by 0 bases, with 9 bases between them. The CDR3 coding sequence is TGCGCCAGCAGCTTAGCTGGGACCTCCTACGAGCAGTACTTC. It yields the protein CASSLAGTSYEQYF.

The chain employs TRBV19 and TRBJ1-5; D remains ambiguous. Deletions cut 2 bases from V and 0 bases from J, with 8 bases between. Germline CDR1 is LNHDA and CDR2 is SQIVND (reference sequence). The CDR3 is made up of 15 amino acids. The CDR3 loop reads CASSIKEYSNQPQHF. The CDR3 nucleotides are TGTGCCAGTAGTATAAAAGAGTATAGCAATCAGCCCCAGCATTTT.

This clone was detected once. DNA for the CDR3: TGTGCCAGCAGTTACGACAGGCGGCCTCCTGAAGCTTTCTTT. Translating it yields CASSYDRRPPEAFF. The rearrangement joins TRBV6-5 to TRBJ1-1, with D perhaps matching TRBD1 (6 bases). Germline V gene lookup returns CDR1 MNHEY and CDR2 SVGAGI. The CDR3 has 14 amino acids. The V end lost 2 bases, the J end lost 6 bases, and 13 bases lay between the germline ends.

V is TRBV7-2 and J is TRBJ2-7, with a possible D match to TRBD1 (6 bases). The V gene lost 5 bases and the J gene lost 6 bases, with 20 bases spanning the gap. This CDR3 has 15 residues. CDR1 is SGHTA, CDR2 FQGNSA, per germline. CDR3 residues: CASSTDDRNPSEQYF. For the CDR3, the DNA is TGTGCCAGCAGCACCGACGACAGGAACCCTTCCGAGCAGTACTTC.

The V gene is TRBV3-1 (or the pseudogene TRBV3-2), the J gene TRBJ1-2, with a possible D match to TRBD1 (5 bases). V gave up 1 base and J gave up 7 bases, with 16 bases separating them. The germline gives CDR1 LGHDT, CDR2 YNNKEL (reference sequence). The CDR3 extends over 15 amino acids. The CDR3 nucleotides read TGTGCCAGCAGCCAAGTTTTTACAGGTGCAGGTGGCTACACCTTC. Protein product: CASSQVFTGAGGYTF.

This clone appeared a single time. The chain's CDR3 is CTSSHQREGLSTQYF. CDR3 sequence (DNA): TGCACCAGCAGCCACCAGCGGGAGGGCCTTAGTACGCAGTATTTT. The chain is built from TRBV1 and TRBJ2-3; no check of the table's D call, TRBD2, against the DNA was made. TRBV1 is tagged as a pseudogene. The length of the CDR3 is 15 residues.

The CDR3 loop is CASSPGQGDNQPQHF. DNA of the CDR3: TGTGCCAGCAGCCCGGGACAGGGAGACAATCAGCCCCAGCATTTT. The chain employs TRBV2 and TRBJ1-5; 9 positions agree with TRBD1. Germline V CDR1 and CDR2: SNHLY, FYNNEI. J was trimmed by 3 bases and V by 6 bases; bases with no gene match: 6. The length of the CDR3 is 15 residues.

The J gene is TRBJ2-7, the V gene TRBV4-1, with 9 bases fitting TRBD2. The CDR3 loop spans 19 amino acids. CDR1 MGHRA and CDR2 YSYEKL come from the germline V gene. V was pared by 2 bases and J by 5 bases, with 19 bases of the junction left unmatched. CDR3 sequence reads: CASSQSTGASGTLWNEQYF. DNA of the CDR3: TGCGCCAGCAGCCAATCCACAGGCGCTAGCGGGACCCTTTGGAACGAGCAGTACTTC.